These 25 T cell receptor beta chains share one sample of origin, sequenced in a study of cytomegalovirus exposure and HLA in healthy donors. TCRdb's copy holds only in-frame clones and misses some; the assay was immunoSEQ multiplex PCR. The profile covers 90,000 or so clones, with 85% appearing a single time and 20% taken by the ten largest. Source material: PBMCs. Receptors originate from a man younger than 30 in good health and CMV-seropositive.

The V gene is TRBV4-1, the J gene TRBJ1-5; 9 bases match TRBD1. CDR1 MGHRA and CDR2 YSYEKL come from the germline V gene. The CDR3 sequence is 15 residues long. Trimming took 4 bases from V and 4 from J; bases not matched to a gene: 5. This CDR3 is CASSPRTGANQPQHF. The CDR3 nucleotides read TGCGCCAGCAGCCCTCGGACAGGGGCAAATCAGCCCCAGCATTTT.

The chain combines TRBV30 with TRBJ2-3, with D tentatively TRBD2 (5 bases). The V end was cut by 3 bases, the J end by 7 bases, with 14 bases between. The CDR3 runs 13 residues. Germline CDR1 and CDR2: GTSNPN and SVGIG (reference sequence). As DNA, the CDR3 is TGTGCCTGGAGGCTTGCGGGTACTCATACGCAGTATTTT. It encodes CAWRLAGTHTQYF. The complete variable domain, with remaining parts taken from reference TRBV30 and TRBJ2-3, reads SQTIHQWPATLVQPVGSPLSLECTVEGTSNPNLYWYRQAAGRGLQLLFYSVGIGQISSEVPQNLSASRPQDRQFILSSKKLLLSDSGFYLCAWRLAGTHTQYFGPGTRLTVL.

J is TRBJ1-5 and V is TRBV9; 11 bases agree with TRBD1. CDR1 and CDR2 from the germline V gene are SGDLS and YYNGEE. The length of the CDR3 is 14 residues. V dropped 2 bases and J dropped 10; count of bases not matched to a gene: 5. The CDR3 sequence is CASSVGQGAIPQHF. The DNA for the CDR3 is TGTGCCAGCAGCGTCGGACAGGGGGCCATCCCCCAGCATTTT.

The chain links TRBV4-2 to TRBJ1-1, with 8 bases aligning to TRBD1. J was trimmed by 5 bases and V by 3 bases; bases with no gene match: 5. CDR1 and CDR2 from the germline V gene are LGHNA and YNFKEQ. This CDR3 spans 14 amino acids. The CDR3 nucleotides read TGTGCCAGCAGCCATCCAGACAGGGGTACTGAAGCTTTCTTT. It translates to CASSHPDRGTEAFF.

This clone was detected once. The genes are TRBV19 and TRBJ1-1; no clear D gene. This CDR3 comprises 13 residues. Germline V gives CDR1 LNHDA, CDR2 SQIVND (reference sequence). V was cut by 3 bases and J by 4 bases, with 9 bases left in between. CDR3 region: CASSITSSTEAFF. The CDR3 DNA reads TGTGCCAGTAGTATTACATCCTCCACTGAAGCTTTCTTT.

The chain carries TRBV5-6 and TRBJ2-5; 11 bases map to TRBD1. CDR1 and CDR2 (germline): SGHDT, YYEEEE. V shed 3 bases, J shed 5 bases, and the junction held 9 bases outside the gene matches. The CDR3 is 16 residues long. CDR3 bases: TGTGCCAGCAGCTCCCGGGACAGGGGGAGAGGGGAGACCCAGTACTTC. Translation gives CASSSRDRGRGETQYF.

The V call is TRBV10-2, the J call TRBJ2-3; TRBD2 agrees at 7 bases. CDR1 WSHSY and CDR2 SAAADI come from the germline V gene. This CDR3 is built from 16 residues. V lost 2 bases to trimming and J lost 6 bases; unmatched junction nucleotides: 11. The CDR3 bases are TGCGCCAGCAGTGAGGCCGCGGGGGTGGGCGTTGATACGCAGTATTTT. It yields the protein CASSEAAGVGVDTQYF.

The chain uses TRBV9 and TRBJ2-1, with 10 bases lining up with TRBD2. V was pared by 0 bases and J by 2 bases, with 17 bases of the junction left unmatched. This CDR3 has 21 amino acids. Germline V lookup: CDR1 SGDLS, CDR2 YYNGEE. CDR3 nucleotide sequence: TGTGCCAGCAGCGTAGTCCCCGGAGGTTGGGGGACTAGCGCCACCTACAATGAGCAGTTCTTC. Its protein product is CASSVVPGGWGTSATYNEQFF.

J is TRBJ2-5 and V is TRBV2, with TRBD1 as a possible D gene (5 bases). Between the trimmed V and J ends, which lost 5 bases and 2 bases, there was a span of 15 bases. In germline, CDR1 is SNHLY, CDR2 FYNNEI. CDR3 length: 15 amino acids. The DNA of the CDR3 is TGTGCCAGCAGTAACCAGGGTGCCTTACAAGAGACCCAGTACTTC. This translates into CASSNQGALQETQYF.

The gene calls are TRBV7-9 and TRBJ2-7; D perhaps matches TRBD2 (5 bases). V was trimmed by 1 base and J by 3 bases, leaving 13 bases between them. Germline V lookup: CDR1 SEHNR, CDR2 FQNEAQ (reference sequence). CDR3 length equals 15 residues. Here the CDR3 DNA reads TGTGCCAGCAGCTTAGGAGGCGTCGGGGACTACGAGCAGTACTTC. Amino acid sequence: CASSLGGVGDYEQYF. Filled out from reference TRBV7-9 and TRBJ2-7, the complete variable domain reads DTGVSQNPRHKITKRGQNVTFRCDPISEHNRLYWYRQTLGQGPEFLTYFQNEAQLEKSRLLSDRFSAERPKGSFSTLEIQRTEQGDSAMYLCASSLGGVGDYEQYFGPGTRLTVT.

V gene TRBV6-5 combines with J gene TRBJ1-1; 8 nucleotides line up with TRBD1. Trimming took 4 bases from V and 5 from J; bases not matched to a gene: 6. The CDR3 has 14 amino acids. CDR1 and CDR2 from the germline V gene are MNHEY and SVGAGI. The CDR3 nucleotides read TGTGCCAGCAGTTCAGGGGGCGTAATAACTGAAGCTTTCTTT. Amino acid sequence: CASSSGGVITEAFF.

The V and J genes are TRBV10-3 and TRBJ1-4, with TRBD1 matching 9 bases. The germline V gene encodes CDR1 ENHRY and CDR2 SYGVKD. V lost 6 bases to trimming and J lost 4 bases; unmatched junction nucleotides: 3. This CDR3 is 14 amino acids long. The DNA for the CDR3 is TGTGCCATCAGGGCGGACAGGGGTAATGAAAAACTGTTTTTT. It translates to CAIRADRGNEKLFF.

V is TRBV10-1 and J is TRBJ2-1; possibly TRBD2 for D (5 bases). Germline-derived CDR1 and CDR2 are WNHNN and SYGVQD (reference sequence). The CDR3 contains 14 residues. Trimming took off 3 bases at V and 0 bases at J, with 6 bases between the two ends. The CDR3 DNA is TGCGCCAGCAGTGACCGGGACTCCTACAATGAGCAGTTCTTC. This sequence encodes CASSDRDSYNEQFF.

This clone was detected once. The chain uses TRBV6-5 and TRBJ2-5, with D perhaps TRBD1 (6 bases). The CDR3 has 13 residues. V lost 6 bases and J lost 0, with 8 bases in between. The V gene's germline CDR1 is MNHEY and CDR2 SVGAGI. The CDR3 DNA sequence: TGTGCCAGCAGCCGGACAGACCAAGAGACCCAGTACTTC. Its translation: CASSRTDQETQYF.

This rearrangement joins TRBV29-1 to TRBJ1-4; 9 bases are shared with TRBD1. CDR3 length: 13 amino acids. With V trimmed by 7 bases and J by 6 bases, 6 bases remained unmatched. CDR1 and CDR2 (germline): SQVTM, ANQGSEA. The CDR3 DNA reads as TGCAGCGGATCGACAGGGGGAGATGAAAAACTGTTTTTT. Its protein is CSGSTGGDEKLFF.

The sample holds a few counts of this clone. CDR3 sequence (DNA): TGTGCCAGCTTAGCTGGCGGGAGTGCCCCATACAATGAGCAGTTCTTC. Its translation: CASLAGGSAPYNEQFF. The chain is built from TRBV5-4 and TRBJ2-1; 7 nucleotides match TRBD2. The CDR3 totals 16 residues. Looked up from germline, CDR1 is SGHNT and CDR2 is YYREEE (reference sequence). Trimming removed 7 bases from V and 4 bases from J; junction bases left unmatched: 14. Using reference TRBV5-4 and TRBJ2-1 for the parts outside the CDR3, the full variable domain is ETGVTQSPTHLIKTRGQQVTLRCSSQSGHNTVSWYQQALGQGPQFIFQYYREEENGRGNFPPRFSGLQFPNYSSELNVNALELDDSALYLCASLAGGSAPYNEQFFGPGTRLTVL.

The chain couples TRBV19 to TRBJ2-3, with 9 bases identical to TRBD1. Looked up from germline, CDR1 is LNHDA and CDR2 is SQIVND (reference sequence). With 3 bases clipped from V and 2 bases from J, the junction kept 3 bases outside the gene matches. This CDR3 comprises 15 residues. The CDR3 DNA follows: TGTGCCAGTAGTATCCGGACAGGGGTCACAGATACGCAGTATTTT. It specifies CASSIRTGVTDTQYF.

The rearrangement uses TRBV6-1 and TRBJ1-5; D is unclear. Trimming stripped 7 bases from V and 3 bases from J, with 10 bases between. In germline, CDR1 is MNHNS, CDR2 SASEGT. This CDR3 is built from 13 residues. The CDR3 here is CASTHTFNQPQHF. In nucleotides, the CDR3 is TGTGCCAGCACTCACACCTTCAATCAGCCCCAGCATTTT.

The chain joins TRBV4-1 to TRBJ2-7, with 7 bases aligning to TRBD1. The CDR3 sequence is 15 residues long. V trimming: 1 base; J trimming: 6 bases; junction bases outside the gene matches: 9. Germline CDR1 and CDR2: MGHRA and YSYEKL. CDR3 DNA sequence: TGCGCCAGCAGCCAAGTGGAAGGGGGCGGCTCCGAGCAGTACTTC. This sequence encodes CASSQVEGGGSEQYF.

The chain recombines TRBV27 with TRBJ2-7, with 12 nucleotides matching TRBD2. V was pared by 7 bases and J by 2 bases, with 3 bases of the junction left unmatched. Germline V CDR1 and CDR2: MNHEY, SMNVEV (reference sequence). The CDR3 has 14 residues. CDR3 loop: CASKGLAGPYEQYF. CDR3 DNA: TGTGCCAGCAAGGGACTAGCGGGCCCCTACGAGCAGTACTTC.

The genes are TRBV7-9 and TRBJ2-1, with D unresolved. The CDR3 runs to 14 residues. V dropped 5 bases and J dropped 3 bases, with 11 bases sitting between them. Germline V gene sequence: CDR1 SEHNR, CDR2 FQNEAQ (reference sequence). The CDR3 spells CASSQMANYNEQFF. CDR3 DNA sequence: TGTGCCAGCAGCCAAATGGCCAACTACAATGAGCAGTTCTTC.

The chain combines TRBV5-1 with TRBJ2-5; maybe TRBD2 (5 bases). V shed 0 bases and J shed 1 base, with 10 bases lying between them. CDR1 and CDR2 (germline): SGHRS, YFSETQ. The CDR3 has 15 residues. The CDR3 reads CASSLVLASQETQYF. The CDR3 DNA sequence: TGCGCCAGCAGCTTGGTCCTAGCTAGCCAAGAGACCCAGTACTTC.

The V gene is TRBV6-1, the J gene TRBJ2-7; perhaps TRBD2 as D (6 bases). V was pared by 0 bases and J by 0 bases, with 9 bases between. This CDR3 spans 15 amino acids. Germline V gene lookup returns CDR1 MNHNS and CDR2 SASEGT. CDR3 DNA: TGTGCCAGCAGTGAAGCGACCGGGGGCTCCTACGAGCAGTACTTC. Its protein is CASSEATGGSYEQYF.

This clone is a singleton in its sample. V is TRBV9 and J is TRBJ2-5, with TRBD2 matching 9 bases. CDR1 is SGDLS and CDR2 is YYNGEE in the germline V gene. After removal of 4 bases from V and 5 bases from J, the junction contained 12 bases not matched to a gene. This CDR3 is built from 16 residues. The CDR3 reads CASSPRPSGEAETQYF. CDR3 DNA sequence: TGTGCCAGCAGCCCTCGGCCTAGCGGGGAGGCGGAGACCCAGTACTTC.

This chain joins TRBV15 and TRBJ2-2; TRBD2 agrees at 9 bases. The CDR3 consists of 16 residues. CDR1 and CDR2 from the germline V gene are LNHNV and YYDKDF (reference sequence). The trim removed 2 bases at V and 6 bases at J, leaving 7 bases unmatched. CDR3 bases: TGTGCCACCAGCAGACCAACAGGACTAGCGTCCGGGGAGCTGTTTTTT. Its protein is CATSRPTGLASGELFF.